The present T cell receptor (beta chain) was sequenced within a study of shared clonotypes between healthy human individuals (dated by TCRdb to 2020 to 2021). For the wider study: A few men and a couple of women, aged 18 to 49 years, made up the cohort. Blood TCR repertoires of a handful of healthy adults were deeply sequenced to estimate repertoire size and the extent of clonotype sharing between individuals. Different laboratories and diverse techniques were used to prepare libraries and sequence TCR repertoires, to increase sequencing depth and limit assay-specific biases. For each donor, three plates each were used for CD4 naive and CD4 memory, two plates were used for CD8 naive, and one plate was used for CD8 memory. Each donor's leukapheresis produced roughly between roughly 0.94 and 9.5 billion PBMCs. Paper-wide results and their limitations: Across a handful of donors, roughly 5.4% of naive CD4, more than 3% of naive CD8, around 2.1% of memory CD4, and approximately 0.4% of memory CD8 clonotypes were shared. Incomplete sequencing was indicated by rarefaction of sorted-subset datasets, despite the large sequencing depth. Higher generation probabilities were observed for clonotypes shared by all four sorted-subset donors than for non-shared clonotypes. Sampling was limited to blood, and TCR repertoires in tissue likely differ from TCR repertoires in blood. Naive subsets generally had larger estimated clonotype richness than memory subsets. Pairwise subsampling led to the expectation that sequencing depth would affect the degree of clonotype sharing among donors. The small number of donors limited the genetic and exposure-history diversity represented.

For the CD8 naive samples, CD45RO-negative cells were positively selected for CCR7, yielding a CD45RA+CCR7+ population from which TemRA cells were excluded. The donors were healthy, HIV-negative adults who had no recently reported acute infections or vaccinations. Every donor was a Caucasian adult residing in Nashville, Tennessee, USA. After blood collection by leukapheresis, PBMCs were isolated using Ficoll-Histopaque density gradient centrifugation and then cryopreserved in the vapor phase of liquid nitrogen. Analytical flow cytometry was used to check the purity and quantity of each magnetically sorted T cell population. Each sorted fraction had its genomic DNA isolated and then quantified by UV absorbance on a Nanodrop 2000c. TCR CDR3 regions were amplified from genomic DNA by multiplex PCR using the deep immunoSEQ assay. Extracted genomic DNA from each cell subset was distributed evenly across all wells of several immunoSEQ 96-well plates, and each plate was treated as a replicate. For sorted subsets, 200 to 250 ng genomic DNA, equal to about 30,000 T cell genomes, was loaded into each replicate PCR. The purified libraries were quantified using a Qubit 3.0 fluorometer, sized with a Bioanalyzer 2100, and then quantified again using the KAPA Library Quantification kit. A separate single-read 150-cycle Illumina NextSeq 550 flow cell was used to sequence each immunoSEQ 96-well plate. Under the source paper's analysis protocol: Because only junctional sequences without quality scores were contained in the immunoSEQ output, filtering matching that applied to full-length reads could not be performed. To assign V/J genes and CDR3, sequences were annotated using PyIR, a Python wrapper for IgBLAST v1.9, with IMGT germline references. Any read was removed if the V/J assignment was weak (E-value above 1e-6), the CDR3 was missing, or the read contained stop codons, out-of-frame junctions, or ambiguous translated residues. V3J clonotypes were defined as sequences sharing the same inferred V gene, J gene, and CDR3 amino acid sequence. Percentage overlap between repertoires was computed as shared unique clonotypes divided by the size of the smaller repertoire. Richness of each repertoire was evaluated using RTK rarefaction, the Chao1 estimator, and Recon v2.1 estimates of unobserved clonotypes. For all TCRbeta clonotypes obtained by the gDNA method from several donors, generation probabilities were computed with OLGA. The table comes from immuneACCESS by way of TCRdb, which keeps in-frame sequences with V and J called. Part of the clones is missing from these tables; in studies checked, under half for an unresolved V gene and the rest for unknown reasons. D and trimming come from the DNA, and the V and J calls and clone size come from that table. The sample has about 2.1 million clones on record, around 93% of them singletons. The top ten constitute 1.7% of the sample.

As concerns this clone: Its antigen remains unidentified. Per-base qualities were not stored, and no clone one base away is much larger.

The germline V gene (reference sequence) gives CDR1 as LNHNV and CDR2 as YYDKDF. The CDR3 measures 13 amino acids from cysteine to phenylalanine. Only the CDR3 part of the read is kept: 39 bases, read in frame from the first base. V drops 2 bases and J drops 2 bases, leaving 7 bases in between. The V gene is TRBV15 and the J gene is TRBJ2-7; no D gene call is confident. The sequenced sample consisted of naive CD8+ T cells from PBMCs. Interpreted using the paper, the cell subset or site label stands for: CD45RA+CCR7+. This clonotype was obtained from a man younger than 30 in good health. Some clones in this sample may be carry-over from other donors' samples. The DNA sequence is TGTGCCACCAGCAGAAAGGTTACCTACGAGCAGTACTTC. This sequence encodes CATSRKVTYEQYF.